The 28 T cell receptor beta chains listed next were all sequenced from one sample in a study of Ad26.COV2.S vaccination and SARS-CoV-2 variants (dated by TCRdb to the early 2020s). Libraries were built with the immunoSEQ multiplex PCR assay. The table comes from immuneACCESS by way of TCRdb, which keeps in-frame sequences with V and J called. Part of the clones is missing from these tables; in studies checked, under half for an unresolved V gene and the rest for unknown reasons. In this sample the table shows 510,000 or so clones, 87% of which occur a single time. Jointly, the top ten make up 13% of the sample. The sample's treatment or condition label, in plain terms: 15 to 20 received Ad26.COV2.S at low or high dose, single or two shots; 5 received placebo; per-sample allocation not given. For vaccine and placebo recipients, the sequenced repertoires came from samples collected on day 63 after the first injection.

Source: peripheral blood, taken in a trial of Ad26.COV2.S vaccine versus placebo. Source of these receptors: a person between 18 and 65 years old who received the Ad26.COV2.S COVID-19 vaccine or a placebo.

The V gene is TRBV19, the J gene TRBJ1-3, with unresolved D. Germline CDR1 LNHDA, CDR2 SQIVND (reference sequence). The CDR3 has 17 residues. The V and J ends lost 5 bases and 2 bases respectively, with 19 bases between them. The chain's CDR3 is CASSLELEGLAGNTIYF. In DNA form, the CDR3 reads TGTGCCAGTAGTTTGGAGCTGGAAGGGTTGGCTGGAAACACCATATATTTT. Drawing the rest from reference TRBV19 and TRBJ1-3, the complete variable domain is DGGITQSPKYLFRKEGQNVTLSCEQNLNHDAMYWYRQDPGQGLRLIYYSQIVNDFQKGDIAEGYSVSREKKESFPLTVTSAQKNPTAFYLCASSLELEGLAGNTIYFGEGSWLTVV.

The rearrangement links TRBV5-6 to TRBJ2-7; TRBD1 matches 9 bases. Losses at the gene ends were 5 bases for V and 1 base for J; bases not matched to a gene: 10. Looked up from germline, CDR1 is SGHDT and CDR2 is YYEEEE. The CDR3 spans 16 residues. The CDR3 loop is CASRIRRGTGSYEQYF. In nucleotides, the CDR3 is TGTGCCAGCAGGATCCGAAGGGGGACAGGGTCCTACGAGCAGTACTTC. Together with reference TRBV5-6 and TRBJ2-7, the CDR3 gives the full variable domain: DAGVTQSPTHLIKTRGQQVTLRCSPKSGHDTVSWYQQALGQGPQFIFQYYEEEERQRGNFPDRFSGHQFPNYSSELNVNALLLGDSALYLCASRIRRGTGSYEQYFGPGTRLTVT.

V gene TRBV7-9 combines with J gene TRBJ1-2, with D tentatively TRBD1 (6 bases). The CDR3 runs to 15 residues. Trimming stripped 1 base from V and 1 base from J, with 10 bases between. Per the germline V gene, CDR1 is SEHNR and CDR2 is FQNEAQ (reference sequence). CDR3 residues: CASSLGAGVNYGYTF. DNA of the CDR3: TGTGCCAGCAGCTTAGGGGCAGGGGTTAACTATGGCTACACCTTC.

This chain joins TRBV5-1 and TRBJ1-6; D unresolved. The CDR3 loop spans 15 amino acids. CDR1 and CDR2 from the germline V gene are SGHRS and YFSETQ. V was trimmed by 3 bases and J by 9 bases, leaving 16 bases between them. CDR3 region: CASSSTESPGSPLHF. The CDR3 coding sequence is TGCGCCAGCAGCTCAACAGAGAGCCCCGGTTCACCCCTCCACTTT.

This chain links TRBV7-2 with TRBJ2-1; no reliable D call. This CDR3 is 15 amino acids long. Between the trimmed V and J ends, which lost 5 bases and 2 bases, there was a span of 13 bases. The germline CDR1 and CDR2 sequences are SGHTA and FQGNSA. CDR3 DNA sequence: TGTGCCAGCAGCCCAAGGGCCCCCCCCTACAATGAGCAGTTCTTC. Protein sequence: CASSPRAPPYNEQFF.

The chain's CDR3 is CAISVGQLSYEQYF. CDR3 coding DNA: TGTGCCATCAGTGTGGGACAGCTCTCCTACGAGCAGTACTTC. The chain links TRBV10-3 to TRBJ2-7; 7 bases are a match to TRBD1. Unmatched junction bases numbered 3, after V lost 4 bases and J lost 0 bases. The CDR3 is 14 residues long. Per germline, CDR1 ENHRY and CDR2 SYGVKD.

V gene TRBV5-4 combines with J gene TRBJ2-5, with 7 bases fitting TRBD2. The length of the CDR3 is 15 residues. In germline, CDR1 is SGHNT, CDR2 YYREEE (reference sequence). Unmatched junction bases numbered 7, after V lost 4 bases and J lost 1 base. The CDR3 region has the DNA TGTGCCAGCAGCCATATGACTAGCAGCCAAGAGACCCAGTACTTC. Amino acid sequence: CASSHMTSSQETQYF.

The chain recombines TRBV28 with TRBJ1-6; 9 positions match TRBD1. This CDR3 region has 14 residues. Germline assignment: CDR1 MDHEN and CDR2 SYDVKM. Trimming at V came to 7 bases and at J to 9 bases, leaving 7 bases not matched to a gene. The CDR3 DNA follows: TGTGCCAGCATACCGGGACAGGGAGTTTCACCCCTCCACTTT. Its translation is CASIPGQGVSPLHF.

The chain links TRBV25-1 to TRBJ1-3; tentatively, D is TRBD1 (5 bases). CDR1 MGHDK and CDR2 SYGVNS come from the germline V gene. This CDR3 has 15 amino acids. The V gene lost 3 bases and the J gene lost 8 bases, with 17 bases spanning the gap. CDR3 loop: CASSDEPRGVYTIYF. The CDR3 coding sequence is TGTGCCAGCAGTGATGAACCAAGAGGGGTCTACACCATATATTTT.

The gene calls are TRBV7-8 and TRBJ2-1; no reliable D call. The CDR3 has 15 residues. The germline gives CDR1 SGHVS, CDR2 FQNEAQ. Trimming shortened V by 1 base and J by 8 bases, and 15 bases separated the two germline ends. The CDR3 bases are TGTGCCAGCAGCTTAGACACACACCCTCTAGATGAGCAGTTCTTC. Protein product: CASSLDTHPLDEQFF. Filled out from reference TRBV7-8 and TRBJ2-1, the complete variable domain reads GAGVSQSPRYKVAKRGQDVALRCDPISGHVSLFWYQQALGQGPEFLTYFQNEAQLDKSGLPSDRFFAERPEGSVSTLKIQRTQQEDSAVYLCASSLDTHPLDEQFFGPGTRLTVL.

This clone was counted between two and nine times. The chain employs TRBV5-1 and TRBJ2-5, with 9 bases identical to TRBD2. Germline V gives CDR1 SGHRS, CDR2 YFSETQ. With 2 bases clipped from V and 1 base from J, the junction kept 3 bases outside the gene matches. The CDR3 is made up of 15 amino acids. CDR3 coding DNA: TGCGCCAGCAGCTTAAGCGGGAGGCGCCAAGAGACCCAGTACTTC. This translates into CASSLSGRRQETQYF.

V is TRBV19 and J is TRBJ2-2; 8 nucleotides line up with TRBD1. The germline V gene encodes CDR1 LNHDA and CDR2 SQIVND (reference sequence). CDR3 size: 14 residues. V was clipped by 10 bases and J by 4 bases; unmatched bases: 8. CDR3 sequence: CATGITGGTGELFF. The CDR3 nucleotides read TGTGCCACGGGCATTACAGGGGGCACCGGGGAGCTGTTTTTT.

V gene TRBV20-1 combines with J gene TRBJ2-1; D is uncertain. Between the trimmed V and J ends, which lost 6 bases and 8 bases, there was a span of 11 bases. Germline-derived CDR1 and CDR2 are DFQATT and SNEGSKA (reference sequence). There are 11 residues in the CDR3. The chain's CDR3 is CSAAILDEQFF. The CDR3 DNA is TGCAGTGCCGCGATTCTAGATGAGCAGTTCTTC.

The rearrangement links TRBV19 to TRBJ2-1; 7 nucleotides agree with TRBD1. Trimming took 7 bases from V and 9 from J; bases not matched to a gene: 9. Germline V lookup: CDR1 LNHDA, CDR2 SQIVND (reference sequence). This CDR3 has 13 amino acids. Here the CDR3 reads CASTFTGVAEQFF. In DNA form, the CDR3 reads TGTGCCAGTACCTTTACAGGGGTGGCTGAGCAGTTCTTC.

The chain couples TRBV6-1 to TRBJ1-5; no reliable D call. Germline CDR1 is MNHNS and CDR2 is SASEGT. Trimming took off 2 bases at V and 8 bases at J, with 4 bases between the two ends. The CDR3 contains 11 residues. CDR3 DNA sequence: TGTGCCAGCAGTGAATGGGAGCCCCAGCATTTT. The encoded protein is CASSEWEPQHF.

This sequence joins TRBV4-2 and TRBJ2-1; 8 nucleotides match TRBD2. The junction had 11 bases not matched to a gene; V was cut back by 1 base and J by 9 bases. CDR3 length equals 16 residues. CDR1 and CDR2 (germline): LGHNA, YNFKEQ. The CDR3 DNA reads as TGTGCCAGCAGCCAAGGGGTGGGACTAGTGTCGGGTGAGCAGTTCTTC. Translated: CASSQGVGLVSGEQFF.

This clone is a singleton in its sample. Written as DNA, the CDR3 is TGTGCCAGCAGCCAAGGAGACAGGGGTGAAGCTTTCTTT. Translation: CASSQGDRGEAFF. V is TRBV3-1 (or the pseudogene TRBV3-2) and J is TRBJ1-1, with TRBD1 identical over 8 bases. This CDR3 has 13 amino acids. Germline V gene sequence: CDR1 LGHDT, CDR2 YNNKEL (reference sequence). V lost 1 base and J lost 7; bases outside the gene matches: 2.

The gene calls are TRBV6-5 and TRBJ2-1; D gene unclear. V was trimmed by 7 bases and J by 5 bases, leaving 18 bases between them. CDR3 length equals 15 residues. Germline values: CDR1 MNHEY, CDR2 SVGAGI. The chain's CDR3 is CASMRAQLNDNEQFF. The DNA of the CDR3 is TGTGCCAGCATGCGAGCACAGCTGAACGACAATGAGCAGTTCTTC.

This chain uses TRBV19 with TRBJ2-3; 8 bases line up with TRBD2. This CDR3 is built from 16 residues. Germline values: CDR1 LNHDA, CDR2 SQIVND (reference sequence). The ends lost 6 bases at V and 7 bases at J; junction bases unmatched: 15. This CDR3 is CASRDRGGSGTYTQYF. The CDR3 bases are TGTGCCAGTAGAGATCGTGGTGGTAGCGGGACCTATACGCAGTATTTT.

The rearrangement links TRBV27 to TRBJ2-2; the D gene is possibly TRBD2 (5 bases). V gave up 3 bases and J gave up 5 bases, with 13 bases separating them. Germline CDR1 is MNHEY and CDR2 is SMNVEV (reference sequence). CDR3 length: 15 residues. This chain's CDR3 is CASSLRAERTGELFF. CDR3 in DNA: TGTGCCAGCAGTTTGAGGGCAGAGAGAACCGGGGAGCTGTTTTTT.

V usage is TRBV7-9 and J usage is TRBJ2-7; the D call may be TRBD1 or TRBD2 (5 bases each). Trimming removed 5 bases from V and 5 bases from J, with 16 bases in between. CDR1 and CDR2 from the germline V gene are SEHNR and FQNEAQ (reference sequence). The CDR3 covers 14 residues. CDR3 DNA sequence: TGTGCCAGCAGCGCAGACGGGGCGAACCACGAGCAGTACTTC. It translates to CASSADGANHEQYF.

This sequence joins TRBV19 and TRBJ1-4; D is ambiguous. The CDR3 has 12 amino acids. The V gene's germline CDR1 is LNHDA and CDR2 SQIVND (reference sequence). V lost 5 bases, J lost 6 bases, and 7 bases lay in between. The CDR3 loop is CASSPAYEKLFF. CDR3 coding DNA: TGTGCCAGTAGTCCGGCATATGAAAAACTGTTTTTT. Supplemented by reference TRBV19 and TRBJ1-4, the full variable domain reads DGGITQSPKYLFRKEGQNVTLSCEQNLNHDAMYWYRQDPGQGLRLIYYSQIVNDFQKGDIAEGYSVSREKKESFPLTVTSAQKNPTAFYLCASSPAYEKLFFGSGTQLSVL.

This clone appeared a few times. Other DNA sequences in the same sample also yield this CDR3. The rearrangement links TRBV5-4 to TRBJ1-5; 7 bases agree with TRBD1. V gave up 1 base and J gave up 2 bases; unmatched junction bases: 0. Germline V gene data show CDR1 as SGHNT and CDR2 as YYREEE (reference sequence). This CDR3 contains 14 residues. The CDR3 protein is CASSLQGGNQPQHF. CDR3 in DNA: TGTGCCAGCAGCTTGCAGGGGGGCAATCAGCCCCAGCATTTT. The full variable domain, with the rest looked up from reference TRBV5-4 and TRBJ1-5, is ETGVTQSPTHLIKTRGQQVTLRCSSQSGHNTVSWYQQALGQGPQFIFQYYREEENGRGNFPPRFSGLQFPNYSSELNVNALELDDSALYLCASSLQGGNQPQHFGDGTRLSIL.

CDR3 nucleotides: TGTGCCAGCAGCGTAGAGGTAGCGGGGGCCTCTGGGGCCAACGTCCTGACTTTC. Translated, it gives CASSVEVAGASGANVLTF. The gene calls are TRBV9 and TRBJ2-6; TRBD2 matches 9 bases. Germline values: CDR1 SGDLS, CDR2 YYNGEE. The ends lost 0 bases at V and 0 bases at J; junction bases unmatched: 4. The CDR3 consists of 18 residues.

The chain carries TRBV30 and TRBJ2-1; the match to TRBD2 covers 9 bases. Per the germline V gene, CDR1 is GTSNPN and CDR2 is SVGIG (reference sequence). V lost 0 bases to trimming and J lost 10 bases; unmatched junction nucleotides: 10. There are 15 residues in the CDR3. The CDR3 loop is CAWSVFAGGPGEQFF. The CDR3 region has the DNA TGTGCCTGGAGTGTTTTTGCGGGAGGGCCTGGGGAGCAGTTCTTC.

V is TRBV19 and J is TRBJ2-6; no clear D gene. Germline CDR1 is LNHDA and CDR2 is SQIVND (reference sequence). The CDR3 extends over 13 amino acids. Between the trimmed V and J ends, which lost 6 bases and 0 bases, there was a span of 3 bases. CDR3 DNA sequence: TGTGCCAGTAGCAGCTCTGGGGCCAACGTCCTGACTTTC. It yields the protein CASSSSGANVLTF. The whole variable domain, remainder taken from reference TRBV19 and TRBJ2-6, is DGGITQSPKYLFRKEGQNVTLSCEQNLNHDAMYWYRQDPGQGLRLIYYSQIVNDFQKGDIAEGYSVSREKKESFPLTVTSAQKNPTAFYLCASSSSGANVLTFGAGSRLTVL.

The sample holds one count of this clone. V usage is TRBV7-9 and J usage is TRBJ2-1; 14 bases fit TRBD2. The CDR3 contains 17 residues. The germline CDR1 and CDR2 sequences are SEHNR and FQNEAQ (reference sequence). J gave up 8 bases and V 6 bases, and 12 bases lay outside the gene matches. CDR3 residues: CASRTGLAGVPFHEQFF. The CDR3 region has the DNA TGTGCCAGCAGGACGGGACTAGCGGGAGTCCCCTTCCATGAGCAGTTCTTC.

This chain uses TRBV5-5 with TRBJ2-5; TRBD2 aligns across 14 bases. The junction had 7 bases not matched to a gene; V was cut back by 4 bases and J by 5 bases. This CDR3 has 16 residues. Germline V lookup: CDR1 SGHKS, CDR2 YYEKEE (reference sequence). CDR3 in amino acids: CASSLGLAGAGETQYF. The CDR3 nucleotides read TGTGCCAGCAGCCTGGGACTAGCGGGAGCGGGGGAGACCCAGTACTTC.